What follows are 10 T cell receptor beta chains derived from one specimen sequenced in a study of blood T cells in healthy people across ages. Primed by a sample-barcoded 5' primer and a J-beta primer mix, a second PCR proceeded for 7 to 11 cycles. From the 5' RACE reads, TCRdb called clonotypes with MiXCR, one entry per CDR3 protein. The sample consists of 850,000 to 1,100,000 distinct CDR3 sequences, 35% to 40% of them appearing once. The specimen sequenced was blood. These receptors came from a man between 18 and 35 years old in good health.

The rearrangement links TRBV9 to TRBJ2-1, with 8 bases fitting TRBD1. The CDR3 sequence is 16 residues long. Germline CDR1 reads SGDLS; CDR2 reads YYNGEE. Trimming at V came to 3 bases and at J to 3 bases, leaving 8 bases not matched to a gene. CDR3 sequence reads: CASSGGGQGLYNEQFF. The CDR3 nucleotides read TGTGCCAGCAGCGGGGGAGGACAGGGACTCTACAATGAGCAGTTCTTC.

As regards this clonotype: This may be a read error, as it is one base from a much larger clone. The gene calls are TRBV29-1 and TRBJ2-1; D call uncertain. Germline V gene sequence: CDR1 SQVTM, CDR2 ANQGSEA. The CDR3 has 13 residues. CDR3 coding DNA: TGCAGTGCCCTGCTAGTGGGGTTCTATGAGCAGTTCTTC. Translated: CSALLVGFYEQFF.

This chain links TRBV5-4 with TRBJ1-1; D gene ambiguous. The CDR3 covers 13 residues. V dropped 0 bases and J dropped 6 bases, with 9 bases sitting between them. Germline V gene data show CDR1 as SGHNT and CDR2 as YYREEE (reference sequence). CDR3: CASSLDGNSEAFF. In DNA, the CDR3 is TGTGCCAGCAGCTTGGATGGGAATTCTGAAGCTTTCTTT.

This clonotype was detected a few times. CDR3 protein: CASSSRGGGRNQPQHF. In DNA form, the CDR3 reads TGTGCCAGCAGCTCTAGAGGGGGTGGGCGTAATCAGCCCCAGCATTTT. This chain uses TRBV13 with TRBJ1-5; TRBD1 might be the D (6 bases). V gave up 4 bases and J gave up 4 bases, with 17 bases separating them. The CDR3 consists of 16 residues. Germline V CDR1 and CDR2: PRHDT, FYEKMQ (reference sequence).

The chain has TRBV9 and TRBJ2-1, with D unclear. Trimming cost V 3 bases and J 0 bases, with 13 bases left between them. Germline values: CDR1 SGDLS, CDR2 YYNGEE. CDR3 length: 16 amino acids. CDR3 region: CASSAYFVSSYNEQFF. DNA of the CDR3: TGTGCCAGCAGCGCCTATTTTGTTAGCTCCTACAATGAGCAGTTCTTC.

This clonotype was seen more than once but under ten times. The chain links TRBV10-3 to TRBJ2-1; 12 nucleotides match TRBD2. V was pared by 3 bases and J by 6 bases, with 6 bases of the junction left unmatched. The CDR3 loop spans 16 amino acids. CDR1 and CDR2 (germline): ENHRY, SYGVKD. The chain's CDR3 is CAISERASGGANEQFF. CDR3 DNA: TGTGCCATCAGTGAACGGGCTAGCGGGGGGGCCAATGAGCAGTTCTTC.

This clonotype has only a few counts. The chain links TRBV15 to TRBJ2-2; no firm D call. The CDR3 has 13 residues. V shed 0 bases and J shed 8 bases, with 7 bases lying between them. Germline CDR1 reads LNHNV; CDR2 reads YYDKDF (reference sequence). CDR3: CATSRDLEGELFF. CDR3 DNA: TGTGCCACCAGCAGAGATCTGGAAGGGGAGCTGTTTTTT.

The rearrangement joins TRBV7-2 to TRBJ2-1; 9 bases are a match to TRBD2. The V and J ends lost 1 base and 0 bases, in that order; junction bases with no gene match: 7. The CDR3 covers 18 residues. In germline, CDR1 is SGHTA, CDR2 FQGNSA. DNA of the CDR3: TGTGCCAGCAGCTTAGGGCTAGCGGGGCCCACCTCCTACAATGAGCAGTTCTTC. This sequence encodes CASSLGLAGPTSYNEQFF.

Comment on this clonotype: Since no conserved phenylalanine or tryptophan closes the CDR3, a read error is the likely cause. The V gene is TRBV25-1, the J gene TRBJ1-4; D uncertain. The V and J ends lost 3 bases and 5 bases respectively, with 13 bases between them. Germline V CDR1 and CDR2: MGHDK, SYGVNS. This CDR3 has 15 residues. This chain's CDR3 is CASSDTGVLNEKLFL. CDR3 nucleotides: TGTGCCAGCAGTGACACCGGGGTGCTAAATGAAAAACTGTTTCTT.

This clonotype has a handful of counts. The chain carries TRBV20-1 and TRBJ2-3; D may correspond to TRBD1 or TRBD2 (5 bases each). Germline V gene data show CDR1 as DFQATT and CDR2 as SNEGSKA (reference sequence). Deletions cut 2 bases from V and 3 bases from J, with 15 bases between. The CDR3 sequence is 15 residues long. The CDR3 DNA reads as TGCAGTGCTAGACTAGTGGGACGGAGTACAGATACGCAGTATTTT. Translation gives CSARLVGRSTDTQYF.